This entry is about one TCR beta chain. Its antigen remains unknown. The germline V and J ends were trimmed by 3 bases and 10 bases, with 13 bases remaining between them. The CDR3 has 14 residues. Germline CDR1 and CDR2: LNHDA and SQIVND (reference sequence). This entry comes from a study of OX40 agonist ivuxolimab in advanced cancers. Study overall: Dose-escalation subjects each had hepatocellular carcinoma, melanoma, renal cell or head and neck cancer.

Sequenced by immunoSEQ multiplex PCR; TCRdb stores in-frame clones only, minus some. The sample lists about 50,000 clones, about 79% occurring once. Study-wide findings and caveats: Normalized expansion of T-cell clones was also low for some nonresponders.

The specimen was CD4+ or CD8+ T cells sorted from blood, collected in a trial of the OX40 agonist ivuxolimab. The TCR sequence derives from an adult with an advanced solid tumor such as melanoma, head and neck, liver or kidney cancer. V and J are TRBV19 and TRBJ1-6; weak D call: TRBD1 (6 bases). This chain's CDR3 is CASSMRQGNSPLHF. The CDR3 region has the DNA TGTGCCAGTAGTATGAGGCAGGGGAACTCACCCCTCCACTTT.